The entry below gives a single T cell receptor (beta chain) sequence along with its context. The data originate from a study of blood T cell repertoires in COVID-19. About the study: From the United States, Italy and Spain came samples of acute and convalescent COVID-19.

As handled by the study authors: The assay estimated nucleated cells by amplifying reference gene primers. Sequenced by immunoSEQ multiplex PCR; TCRdb stores in-frame clones only, minus some. D and trimming come from the DNA, and the V and J calls and clone size come from that table. The table lists nearly 110,000 clones, approximately 88% of them singletons, with 6.8% in the top ten. This CDR3 is built from 13 residues. Trimming removed 3 bases at V and 5 bases at J, with 10 bases between. Germline V gene lookup returns CDR1 KGHSH and CDR2 LQKENI. This receptor was taken from a man over 45 with active or convalescent COVID-19. The chain is built from TRBV18 and TRBJ1-1; D unresolved. The sequenced material came from peripheral blood. The CDR3 DNA follows: TGTGCCAGCTCACCGAACAGATGGACTGAAGCTTTCTTT. It specifies CASSPNRWTEAFF. Drawing the rest from reference TRBV18 and TRBJ1-1, the complete variable domain is NAGVMQNPRHLVRRRGQEARLRCSPMKGHSHVYWYRQLPEEGLKFMVYLQKENIIDESGMPKERFSAEFPKEGPSILRIQQVVRGDSAAYFCASSPNRWTEAFFGQGTRLTVV.